Below, 27 T cell receptor beta chains from the same sample are listed, as sequenced in a study of cytomegalovirus exposure and HLA in healthy donors (dated by TCRdb to about 2017). The receptor library was made with the immunoSEQ multiplex PCR assay. For the multiplex PCR, a mixture combining 60 forward primers for TCR Vbeta segments and 13 reverse primers for TCR Jbeta segments was used. TCRdb provides this immuneACCESS table in a form limited to in-frame rearrangements. Some clones are lacking; in checked studies, under half of them reflect an unresolved V gene, and why the rest are absent is not known. Per the sample table, the count is under 100,000 clones. The ten largest clones represent about 4.6% of the sample. The sequencing input was PBMCs. The receptors originated from a man between 25 and 39 years old in good health and CMV-seronegative.

The chain carries TRBV6-1 and TRBJ1-3, with D possibly matching TRBD1 (5 bases). Trimming removed 6 bases at V and 3 bases at J, with 9 bases between. CDR3 size: 13 residues. Germline-derived CDR1 and CDR2 are MNHNS and SASEGT. CDR3 nucleotide sequence: TGTGCCAGCAGGCCCCAGGGTGGAAACACCATATATTTT. Protein sequence: CASRPQGGNTIYF.

This chain joins TRBV7-3 and TRBJ2-5, with D maybe TRBD1 (6 bases). Germline V gene data show CDR1 as SGHTA and CDR2 as FQGTGA. The CDR3 is made up of 17 amino acids. V was trimmed by 4 bases and J by 4 bases, leaving 22 bases between them. The DNA of the CDR3 is TGTGCCAGCAGCTCCCCGGCCGGACTGACAGGAGGAGAGACCCAGTACTTC. It encodes CASSSPAGLTGGETQYF.

The rearrangement links TRBV6-6 to TRBJ2-2; no firm D call. The V gene's germline CDR1 is MNHNY and CDR2 SVGAGI (reference sequence). This CDR3 is built from 14 residues. The V and J ends lost 6 bases and 3 bases respectively, with 11 bases between them. The CDR3 DNA sequence: TGTGCCAGCAGAAACGCACTACACACCGGGGAGCTGTTTTTT. As protein: CASRNALHTGELFF.

This chain connects TRBV2 to TRBJ1-6, with 9 bases fitting TRBD1. This CDR3 is 14 amino acids long. Germline trimming cut 7 bases from V and 7 bases from J; bases unmatched to any gene: 5. Per germline, CDR1 SNHLY and CDR2 FYNNEI. DNA of the CDR3: TGTGCCAGCAAACGACAGGGGGACAATTCACCCCTCCACTTT. Its translation: CASKRQGDNSPLHF.

This chain connects TRBV7-8 to TRBJ2-5; 13 nucleotides line up with TRBD2. Germline V CDR1 and CDR2: SGHVS, FQNEAQ. V lost 2 bases and J lost 3; bases outside the gene matches: 9. The CDR3 length is 18 residues. CDR3 residues: CASSLPDGLAGVEETQYF. The CDR3 DNA reads as TGTGCCAGCAGCTTACCTGACGGACTAGCGGGAGTAGAAGAGACCCAGTACTTC.

The chain uses TRBV19 and TRBJ1-1, with unresolved D. CDR1 LNHDA and CDR2 SQIVND come from the germline V gene (reference sequence). This CDR3 is 13 amino acids long. V shed 2 bases and J shed 0 bases, with 4 bases lying between them. CDR3: CASSILVNTEAFF. The CDR3 DNA follows: TGTGCCAGTAGTATATTAGTGAACACTGAAGCTTTCTTT.

The CDR3 is CASRPAGGPGEQFF. The CDR3 DNA reads TGTGCCAGCAGGCCTGCAGGGGGGCCGGGGGAGCAGTTCTTC. This sequence joins TRBV6-1 and TRBJ2-1; D may be TRBD1 (7 bases). The CDR3 totals 14 residues. Germline loops: CDR1 MNHNS, CDR2 SASEGT. Trimming removed 6 bases from V and 10 bases from J, with 19 bases in between.

CDR3 bases: TGTGCCAGTAGTATCCAGGGGAACTATGGCTACACCTTC. Protein: CASSIQGNYGYTF. The V call is TRBV19, the J call TRBJ1-2; perhaps TRBD1 as D (6 bases). Germline lookup yields CDR1 LNHDA and CDR2 SQIVND (reference sequence). The CDR3 extends over 13 amino acids. V shed 3 bases and J shed 2 bases, with 7 bases lying between them.

The chain has TRBV5-1 and TRBJ1-4, with a weak D call TRBD1 (5 bases). This CDR3 spans 14 amino acids. The V gene's germline CDR1 is SGHRS and CDR2 YFSETQ. The V end was cut by 4 bases, the J end by 8 bases, with 15 bases between. The CDR3 protein is CASSPAQGGEKLFF. The CDR3 DNA sequence: TGCGCCAGCAGCCCGGCCCAGGGAGGGGAAAAACTGTTTTTT.

The CDR3 region has the DNA TGCGCCAGCAGCGCATCCGGGACAGCGTACGAGCAGTACTTC. This gives the protein CASSASGTAYEQYF. The chain employs TRBV5-1 and TRBJ2-7, with 7 nucleotides matching TRBD1. In germline, CDR1 is SGHRS, CDR2 YFSETQ. Germline trimming cut 4 bases from V and 4 bases from J; bases unmatched to any gene: 8. CDR3 length equals 14 residues.

The rearrangement links TRBV7-3 to TRBJ2-1, with unresolved D. Per germline, CDR1 SGHTA and CDR2 FQGTGA. CDR3 length equals 15 residues. The ends were cut back, 0 bases at V and 3 bases at J, with 9 bases in the middle. The CDR3 loop is CASSLTAGFYNEQFF. The CDR3 bases are TGTGCCAGCAGCTTAACGGCTGGCTTCTACAATGAGCAGTTCTTC. Complete variable domain (other parts from reference TRBV7-3 and TRBJ2-1): GAGVSQTPSNKVTEKGKYVELRCDPISGHTALYWYRQSLGQGPEFLIYFQGTGAADDSGLPNDRFFAVRPEGSVSTLKIQRTERGDSAVYLCASSLTAGFYNEQFFGPGTRLTVL.

V and J are TRBV5-1 and TRBJ2-7, with 14 bases identical to TRBD2. The CDR3 runs to 19 residues. The germline CDR1 and CDR2 sequences are SGHRS and YFSETQ. V shed 3 bases, J shed 7 bases, and the junction held 18 bases outside the gene matches. CDR3 amino acids: CASSSDERLAGGPWEEQYF. The CDR3 nucleotides are TGCGCCAGCAGCTCGGACGAAAGACTAGCGGGAGGGCCTTGGGAAGAGCAGTACTTC.

The chain has TRBV9 and TRBJ2-3, with unresolved D. This CDR3 is built from 12 residues. V was trimmed by 4 bases and J by 3 bases, leaving 6 bases between them. CDR1 is SGDLS, CDR2 YYNGEE, per germline. This CDR3 is CASSPATDTQYF. CDR3 nucleotides: TGTGCCAGCAGCCCAGCGACAGATACGCAGTATTTT.

The chain couples TRBV14 to TRBJ1-1; D perhaps matches TRBD1 (5 bases). The germline CDR1 and CDR2 sequences are SGHDN and FVKESK. Trimming removed 6 bases at V and 4 bases at J, with 15 bases between. CDR3 size: 14 residues. The CDR3 region is CASSRPVRGTEAFF. The CDR3 nucleotides are TGTGCCAGCAGTCGGCCCGTTAGGGGCACTGAAGCTTTCTTT.

The chain employs TRBV4-2 and TRBJ2-5; a possible D gene is TRBD1 (6 bases). Between the trimmed V and J ends, which lost 2 bases and 4 bases, there was a span of 11 bases. The CDR3 spans 14 residues. The germline gives CDR1 LGHNA, CDR2 YNFKEQ. CDR3 amino acids: CASSQTTGGETQYF. The CDR3 nucleotides are TGTGCCAGCAGCCAAACGACAGGCGGAGAGACCCAGTACTTC.

This sequence joins TRBV9 and TRBJ2-1, with 12 bases lining up with TRBD2. The germline CDR1 and CDR2 sequences are SGDLS and YYNGEE. V was clipped by 2 bases and J by 5 bases; unmatched bases: 5. The CDR3 consists of 16 residues. The CDR3 region has the DNA TGTGCCAGCAGCGTCCCTAGCGGGGGGGACCACAATGAGCAGTTCTTC. It translates to CASSVPSGGDHNEQFF.

V usage is TRBV9 and J usage is TRBJ2-1, with D hard to call. The CDR3 is made up of 14 amino acids. CDR1 and CDR2 from the germline V gene are SGDLS and YYNGEE. V gave up 3 bases and J gave up 6 bases, with 13 bases separating them. The chain's CDR3 is CASSARPQSNEQFF. The CDR3 DNA is TGTGCCAGCAGCGCCCGCCCACAGAGCAATGAGCAGTTCTTC.

The rearrangement joins TRBV28 to TRBJ1-1; maybe TRBD1 (5 bases). There are 15 residues in the CDR3. Trimming left V 5 bases short and J 4 bases short, with 17 bases between. Germline V CDR1 and CDR2: MDHEN, SYDVKM. CDR3 sequence: CASSPPGRRVTEAFF. CDR3 bases: TGTGCCAGCAGTCCCCCAGGGAGGAGGGTCACTGAAGCTTTCTTT.

The rearrangement joins TRBV7-2 to TRBJ1-2, with 7 positions matching TRBD1. With V trimmed by 1 base and J by 0 bases, 5 bases remained unmatched. The V gene's germline CDR1 is SGHTA and CDR2 FQGNSA. The CDR3 runs 16 residues. DNA for the CDR3: TGTGCCAGCAGCTTAGAGGGGGCGTCATCTAACTATGGCTACACCTTC. Residues: CASSLEGASSNYGYTF.

This chain uses TRBV19 with TRBJ2-7, with D maybe TRBD2 (5 bases). Germline V gene data show CDR1 as LNHDA and CDR2 as SQIVND (reference sequence). Trimming cost V 2 bases and J 4 bases, with 15 bases left between them. The CDR3 extends over 15 amino acids. CDR3 nucleotide sequence: TGTGCCAGTAGTATATTCGGGGAAACCGCTTACGAGCAGTACTTC. It codes for CASSIFGETAYEQYF.

J is TRBJ1-1 and V is TRBV10-2, with no clear D. Germline V gives CDR1 WSHSY, CDR2 SAAADI. Deletions cut 3 bases from V and 4 bases from J, with 9 bases between. This CDR3 spans 13 amino acids. The CDR3 region has the DNA TGCGCCAGCAGTGACCGCCTCGGCACTGAAGCTTTCTTT. Its protein product is CASSDRLGTEAFF.

The chain combines TRBV7-6 with TRBJ1-1; D gene ambiguous. The germline V and J ends were trimmed by 5 bases and 3 bases, with 10 bases remaining between them. The CDR3 contains 13 residues. Germline CDR1 is SGHVS and CDR2 is FNYEAQ. Here the CDR3 reads CASSPARDTEAFF. In DNA form, the CDR3 reads TGTGCCAGCAGCCCCGCCCGCGACACTGAAGCTTTCTTT.

The genes are TRBV5-4 and TRBJ2-3; 10 positions agree with TRBD2. The CDR3 consists of 15 residues. Trimming removed 3 bases from V and 5 bases from J; junction bases left unmatched: 6. Germline V gene lookup returns CDR1 SGHNT and CDR2 YYREEE (reference sequence). The DNA of the CDR3 is TGTGCCAGCAGCTCCAGCGGGGGGGCCGGAGATACGCAGTATTTT. This translates into CASSSSGGAGDTQYF.

The genes are TRBV30 and TRBJ2-1, with 7 bases matching TRBD2. Germline assignment: CDR1 GTSNPN and CDR2 SVGIG (reference sequence). The V and J ends lost 4 bases and 3 bases, in that order; junction bases with no gene match: 12. The length of the CDR3 is 16 residues. The CDR3 is CAWNPTSVVIYNEQFF. The CDR3 DNA follows: TGTGCCTGGAATCCCACTAGCGTCGTTATCTACAATGAGCAGTTCTTC.

This chain connects TRBV7-2 to TRBJ2-7; 7 bases are a match to TRBD2. With V trimmed by 1 base and J by 2 bases, 2 bases remained unmatched. This CDR3 contains 14 residues. CDR1 is SGHTA, CDR2 FQGNSA, per germline. CDR3 residues: CASSLEGGAYEQYF. The CDR3 coding sequence is TGTGCCAGCAGCTTAGAGGGAGGGGCCTACGAGCAGTACTTC.

The chain recombines TRBV6-5 with TRBJ1-1, with 7 bases that match TRBD1. The CDR3 covers 14 residues. V dropped 4 bases and J dropped 1; count of bases not matched to a gene: 3. In germline, CDR1 is MNHEY, CDR2 SVGAGI. This chain's CDR3 is CASSFTGENTEAFF. For the CDR3, the DNA is TGTGCCAGCAGTTTTACAGGGGAGAACACTGAAGCTTTCTTT.

J is TRBJ2-3 and V is TRBV9; D gene ambiguous. The CDR3 covers 15 residues. V was trimmed by 3 bases and J by 1 base, leaving 12 bases between them. Germline V gene lookup returns CDR1 SGDLS and CDR2 YYNGEE. The CDR3 DNA sequence: TGTGCCAGCAGCGCCTGGAGAGGTGGCACAGATACGCAGTATTTT. Amino acids: CASSAWRGGTDTQYF.